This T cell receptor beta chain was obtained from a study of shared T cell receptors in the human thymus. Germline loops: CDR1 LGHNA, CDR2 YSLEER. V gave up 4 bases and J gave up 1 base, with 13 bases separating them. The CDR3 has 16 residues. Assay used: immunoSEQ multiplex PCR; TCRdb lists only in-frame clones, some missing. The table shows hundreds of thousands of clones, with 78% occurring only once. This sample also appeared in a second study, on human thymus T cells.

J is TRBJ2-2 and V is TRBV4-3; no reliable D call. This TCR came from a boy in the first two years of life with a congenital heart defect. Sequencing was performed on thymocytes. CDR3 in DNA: TGCGCCAGCAGCCCTGTTGCACGGTTGAACACCGGGGAGCTGTTTTTT. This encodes CASSPVARLNTGELFF.